This T cell receptor (beta chain) was recovered during a study of T cells in localized non-small cell lung cancer. Study findings and constraints: Heterogeneity remains possible because sequencing was limited to only one tumor region. Uninvolved adjacent lung had more T cell clonality than any other tissue, topping tumor. Adjacent lung was found to contain a median about 62 of the top 100 tumor clones.

Only in-frame clones appear in the TCRdb table, and some are missing; sequencing was by immunoSEQ multiplex PCR. The data hold about 70,000 clones, with approximately 87% observed a single time. Germline-derived CDR1 and CDR2 are MNHNY and SVGAGI (reference sequence). The CDR3 has 15 amino acids. Trimming stripped 3 bases from V and 5 bases from J, with 17 bases between. With regard to this clone: Its antigen is not identified.

The sample consisted of peripheral blood, taken before any cancer treatment. V usage is TRBV6-6 and J usage is TRBJ2-7, with D perhaps matching TRBD1 or TRBD2 (6 bases each). The TCR originated in a male donor aged 60 or over with stage III squamous cell lung carcinoma. The CDR3: CASSYRAGEEDEQYV. The CDR3 DNA reads TGTGCCAGCAGTTATAGGGCAGGGGAGGAGGACGAGCAGTACGTC.